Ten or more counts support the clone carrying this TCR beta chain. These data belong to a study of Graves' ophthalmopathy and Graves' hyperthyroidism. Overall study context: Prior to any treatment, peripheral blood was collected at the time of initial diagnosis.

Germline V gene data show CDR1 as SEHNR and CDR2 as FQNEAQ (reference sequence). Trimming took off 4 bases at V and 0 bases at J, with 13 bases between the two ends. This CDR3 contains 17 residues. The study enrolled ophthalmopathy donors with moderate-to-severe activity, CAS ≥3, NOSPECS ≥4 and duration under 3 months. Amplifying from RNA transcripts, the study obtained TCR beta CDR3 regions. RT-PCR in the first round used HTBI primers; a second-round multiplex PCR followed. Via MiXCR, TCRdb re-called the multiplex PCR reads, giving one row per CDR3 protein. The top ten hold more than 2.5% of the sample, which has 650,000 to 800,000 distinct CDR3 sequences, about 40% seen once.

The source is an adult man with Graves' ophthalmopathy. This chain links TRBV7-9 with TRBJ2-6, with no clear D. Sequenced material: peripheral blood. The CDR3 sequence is CASSWGVPNSGANVLTF. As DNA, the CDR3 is TGTGCCAGCAGCTGGGGTGTACCAAACTCTGGGGCCAACGTCCTGACTTTC.